The 27 T cell receptor beta chains below all came from one sample that was sequenced in a study of blood T cell repertoires in COVID-19. Some clones are missing from TCRdb's copy, which holds only in-frame ones; the method was immunoSEQ multiplex PCR. The table records around 42,000 clones, approximately 89% of them present only once. Sequenced material: peripheral blood. These receptors originate from a human donor in a cohort sampled during active COVID-19.

V is TRBV28 and J is TRBJ2-2, with D possibly being TRBD2 (6 bases). Germline CDR1 and CDR2: MDHEN and SYDVKM. Trimming took off 5 bases at V and 1 base at J, with 11 bases between the two ends. The CDR3 is made up of 15 amino acids. In DNA, the CDR3 is TGTGCCAGCAGTATTTTTAGCGGGAACACCGGGGAGCTGTTTTTT. This gives the protein CASSIFSGNTGELFF.

The V gene is TRBV5-4, the J gene TRBJ2-3, with 10 bases fitting TRBD1. The CDR3 extends over 16 amino acids. With V trimmed by 3 bases and J by 2 bases, 6 bases remained unmatched. Germline lookup yields CDR1 SGHNT and CDR2 YYREEE (reference sequence). The CDR3 DNA sequence: TGTGCCAGCAGCTCGACAGGGGGCACAGTCACAGATACGCAGTATTTT. It encodes CASSSTGGTVTDTQYF.

The chain joins TRBV5-1 to TRBJ2-7; TRBD1 matches at 9 bases. From germline, CDR1 is SGHRS and CDR2 YFSETQ. CDR3 length equals 17 residues. V was pared by 4 bases and J by 0 bases, with 11 bases of the junction left unmatched. The DNA for the CDR3 is TGCGCCAGCAGCGAGAACCCCAGGACAGGGGTCTCCTACGAGCAGTACTTC. Protein sequence: CASSENPRTGVSYEQYF.

The rearrangement joins TRBV4-2 to TRBJ2-7, with D possibly being TRBD2 (7 bases). V lost 0 bases and J lost 2, with 20 bases in between. CDR3 length: 18 residues. Germline V gives CDR1 LGHNA, CDR2 YNFKEQ. The CDR3, as DNA: TGTGCCAGCAGCCAAGAGGATTCTGCGCGGGGGCCCACCTACGAGCAGTACTTC. This sequence encodes CASSQEDSARGPTYEQYF.

The chain uses TRBV7-2 and TRBJ1-5; D remains ambiguous. The ends were cut back, 5 bases at V and 4 bases at J, with 6 bases in the middle. The CDR3 runs 12 residues. Germline-derived CDR1 and CDR2 are SGHTA and FQGNSA. This CDR3 reads CASSRENQPQHF. In nucleotides, the CDR3 is TGTGCCAGCAGCCGGGAAAATCAGCCCCAGCATTTT.

The chain recombines TRBV19 with TRBJ1-6; 9 bases map to TRBD1. The CDR3 loop spans 15 amino acids. The V gene end was trimmed by 5 bases and the J gene end by 7 bases; junction bases not matched to a gene: 6. In germline, CDR1 is LNHDA, CDR2 SQIVND (reference sequence). The CDR3 here is CASSRTGTGNSPLHF. Written as DNA, the CDR3 is TGTGCCAGTAGTCGAACCGGGACAGGGAATTCACCCCTCCACTTT.

V is TRBV5-1 and J is TRBJ1-6; tentatively, D is TRBD1 (5 bases). Trimming stripped 2 bases from V and 7 bases from J, with 10 bases between. Per the germline V gene, CDR1 is SGHRS and CDR2 is YFSETQ. The CDR3 extends over 14 amino acids. Here the CDR3 DNA reads TGCGCCAGCAGCTTACAGGAGAAAAATTCACCCCTCCACTTT. Translated, it gives CASSLQEKNSPLHF.

The rearrangement joins TRBV19 to TRBJ2-3; TRBD2 is a possible D gene (5 bases). Trimming stripped 4 bases from V and 0 bases from J, with 11 bases between. The germline CDR1 and CDR2 sequences are LNHDA and SQIVND (reference sequence). The length of the CDR3 is 15 residues. The CDR3 region has the DNA TGTGCCAGTAGTAAGAGCGGCCCTAGCACAGATACGCAGTATTTT. Its protein is CASSKSGPSTDTQYF.

Relative to its sample, this clone is medium-sized. The chain recombines TRBV19 with TRBJ1-2, with D hard to call. CDR1 is LNHDA and CDR2 is SQIVND in the germline V gene (reference sequence). CDR3 length equals 16 residues. V lost 5 bases, J lost 4 bases, and 20 bases lay in between. CDR3 sequence reads: CASSFPAVEGGYGYTF. In DNA form, the CDR3 reads TGTGCCAGTAGTTTCCCAGCCGTTGAGGGCGGCTATGGCTACACCTTC.

This clone was picked up one time. This sequence joins TRBV6-1 and TRBJ2-7; TRBD2 agrees at 10 bases. V was clipped by 1 base and J by 2 bases; unmatched bases: 2. The CDR3 is made up of 15 amino acids. In germline, CDR1 is MNHNS, CDR2 SASEGT. CDR3 region: CASSEERGGPYEQYF. As DNA, the CDR3 is TGTGCCAGCAGTGAAGAGCGGGGGGGCCCCTACGAGCAGTACTTC.

This clone has just one count. V usage is TRBV30 and J usage is TRBJ2-3; weak D call: TRBD2 (5 bases). Germline assignment: CDR1 GTSNPN and CDR2 SVGIG (reference sequence). The CDR3 has 12 amino acids. CDR3 sequence reads: CAVRLNTDTQYF. The CDR3 coding sequence is TGTGCTGTCCGACTAAACACAGATACGCAGTATTTT.

The rearrangement uses TRBV7-2 and TRBJ1-6, with unresolved D. The CDR3 runs to 15 residues. Looked up from germline, CDR1 is SGHTA and CDR2 is FQGNSA. Trimming took off 0 bases at V and 9 bases at J, with 12 bases between the two ends. CDR3 nucleotide sequence: TGTGCCAGCAGCTTAGCGCGGGGTTTAGGTTCACCCCTCCACTTT. It translates to CASSLARGLGSPLHF.

The chain recombines TRBV5-1 with TRBJ2-1; 9 nucleotides match TRBD2. V shed 0 bases and J 4 bases; nucleotides not matched to a gene: 2. CDR1 SGHRS and CDR2 YFSETQ come from the germline V gene. The CDR3 is 15 amino acids. In DNA form, the CDR3 reads TGCGCCAGCAGCTTGGGACTAGCGGATTACAATGAGCAGTTCTTC. This gives the protein CASSLGLADYNEQFF.

The rearrangement links TRBV20-1 to TRBJ1-4; D ambiguous. With 5 bases removed from V and 4 bases from J, the gap between germline ends came to 5 bases. This CDR3 comprises 11 residues. The V gene's germline CDR1 is DFQATT and CDR2 SNEGSKA (reference sequence). The CDR3 DNA is TGCAGTGCTTTCCTTAATGAAAAACTGTTTTTT. Amino acids: CSAFLNEKLFF.

The chain joins TRBV29-1 to TRBJ2-1; TRBD1 matches at 10 bases. This CDR3 has 14 amino acids. Germline CDR1 and CDR2: SQVTM and ANQGSEA. After removal of 7 bases from V and 4 bases from J, the junction contained 7 bases not matched to a gene. The CDR3 DNA sequence: TGCAGCGCCGTAGACAGGGGGCAATACAATGAGCAGTTCTTC. Translated, it gives CSAVDRGQYNEQFF.

The gene calls are TRBV9 and TRBJ2-2; no clear D. The CDR3 runs to 15 residues. V was pared by 3 bases and J by 0 bases, with 9 bases between. CDR1 and CDR2 from the germline V gene are SGDLS and YYNGEE. As DNA, the CDR3 is TGTGCCAGCAGCGCTTCGGGTGCGAACACCGGGGAGCTGTTTTTT. This codes for CASSASGANTGELFF.

V usage is TRBV9 and J usage is TRBJ1-4, with D maybe TRBD1 (5 bases). Germline CDR1 reads SGDLS; CDR2 reads YYNGEE. The CDR3 totals 14 residues. Trimming stripped 3 bases from V and 7 bases from J, with 13 bases between. CDR3 region: CASSGGVDGEKLFF. The CDR3 DNA sequence: TGTGCCAGCAGCGGGGGGGTTGACGGTGAAAAACTGTTTTTT.

The chain combines TRBV9 with TRBJ1-3, with a tentative D call TRBD1 (5 bases). Germline CDR1 SGDLS, CDR2 YYNGEE. There are 14 residues in the CDR3. V lost 5 bases to trimming and J lost 1 base, with 10 bases between them. The DNA of the CDR3 is TGTGCCAGCAGGAACGACAGATCTGGAAACACCATATATTTT. It yields the protein CASRNDRSGNTIYF. The whole variable domain, filled in from reference TRBV9 and TRBJ1-3, reads DSGVTQTPKHLITATGQRVTLRCSPRSGDLSVYWYQQSLDQGLQFLIQYYNGEERAKGNILERFSAQQFPDLHSELNLSSLELGDSALYFCASRNDRSGNTIYFGEGSWLTVV.

This rearrangement joins TRBV3-1 (or the pseudogene TRBV3-2) to TRBJ2-2; D remains ambiguous. CDR1 and CDR2 from the germline V gene are LGHDT and YNNKEL (reference sequence). V shed 4 bases and J shed 1 base, with 4 bases lying between them. The CDR3 loop spans 13 amino acids. CDR3 residues: CASSPGNTGELFF. CDR3 bases: TGTGCCAGCAGCCCCGGGAACACCGGGGAGCTGTTTTTT.

The chain is built from TRBV5-1 and TRBJ2-7; D is undetermined. Germline assignment: CDR1 SGHRS and CDR2 YFSETQ. Trimming stripped 2 bases from V and 6 bases from J, with 9 bases between. This CDR3 region has 12 residues. DNA of the CDR3: TGCGCCAGCAGCTTAGACTTAGGCGAGCAGTACTTC. Translation gives CASSLDLGEQYF.

The chain has TRBV4-1 and TRBJ1-1; D gene ambiguous. Per germline, CDR1 MGHRA and CDR2 YSYEKL. This CDR3 spans 16 amino acids. The V gene lost 1 base and the J gene lost 0 bases, with 12 bases spanning the gap. CDR3 amino acids: CASSQGEQTLNTEAFF. DNA for the CDR3: TGCGCCAGCAGCCAAGGTGAACAGACCTTGAACACTGAAGCTTTCTTT.

The rearrangement links TRBV5-5 to TRBJ1-1; possible D gene TRBD1, 5 bases. Trimming took 2 bases from V and 4 from J, leaving 18 bases between them. Germline V lookup: CDR1 SGHKS, CDR2 YYEKEE (reference sequence). The CDR3 totals 16 residues. The CDR3: CASSLFRAGPRTEAFF. The CDR3 DNA is TGTGCCAGCAGCTTATTCAGGGCCGGGCCTCGCACTGAAGCTTTCTTT.

The DNA of the CDR3 is TGTGCCAGCTTACCCGACAGGCCGCTTTTCAATCAGCCCCAGCATTTT. Its protein is CASLPDRPLFNQPQHF. The chain employs TRBV28 and TRBJ1-5; possible D gene TRBD1, 6 bases. This CDR3 spans 16 amino acids. V was clipped by 8 bases and J by 3 bases, with 20 bases between them. The germline CDR1 and CDR2 sequences are MDHEN and SYDVKM.

This chain links TRBV6-5 with TRBJ1-5, with D possibly being TRBD1 (6 bases). This CDR3 has 15 amino acids. The V and J ends lost 6 bases and 3 bases respectively, with 15 bases between them. Germline V gene sequence: CDR1 MNHEY, CDR2 SVGAGI. The CDR3 protein is CASSADSGVNQPQHF. The CDR3 region has the DNA TGTGCCAGCAGCGCCGATTCAGGGGTCAATCAGCCCCAGCATTTT.

This clone has a single count. V gene TRBV18 combines with J gene TRBJ1-2; D perhaps matches TRBD1 (6 bases). V lost 4 bases and J 8 bases, leaving 20 bases between the germline ends. The CDR3 consists of 15 residues. Germline V gene data show CDR1 as KGHSH and CDR2 as LQKENI. The chain's CDR3 is CASSLTAVTRGGYTF. DNA for the CDR3: TGTGCCAGCTCACTTACTGCAGTCACGAGGGGGGGCTACACCTTC.

This chain links TRBV5-1 with TRBJ2-1, with D possibly TRBD2 on 5 matching bases. V shed 5 bases and J shed 5 bases, with 14 bases lying between them. This CDR3 is built from 14 residues. CDR1 and CDR2 (germline): SGHRS, YFSETQ. In nucleotides, the CDR3 is TGCGCCAGCAGGTTGTTGGGTAGCGACAATGAGCAGTTCTTC. It encodes CASRLLGSDNEQFF.

V usage is TRBV4-3 and J usage is TRBJ1-1; the match to TRBD1 covers 9 bases. V gave up 0 bases and J gave up 2 bases; unmatched junction bases: 4. Germline V gene lookup returns CDR1 LGHNA and CDR2 YSLEER. This CDR3 is 16 amino acids long. The CDR3 region is CASSQDGTGRNTEAFF. The CDR3 DNA is TGCGCCAGCAGCCAAGACGGGACAGGGCGTAACACTGAAGCTTTCTTT.